This T cell receptor (beta chain) is drawn from a study of T cell responses to AZD1222 COVID-19 vaccine. TCRdb's copy holds only in-frame clones and misses some; the assay was immunoSEQ multiplex PCR. The table includes approximately 100,000 clones, approximately 91% detected once. Concerning this clone: What it binds is not known.

The trim removed 0 bases at V and 4 bases at J, leaving 5 bases unmatched. CDR1 is MNHEY, CDR2 SVGAGI, per germline. CDR3 size: 15 residues. Points from the study as a whole: The reported proportion of spike-specific TCRs targeting unmutated variant regions was nearly half. Donor demographics were predominantly white British with a female majority; clonal diversity may be underestimated. CD4 TCRs linked to vaccination spanned spike, dominating at 160-218 and 743-854.

V and J are TRBV6-5 and TRBJ2-5, with 7 bases identical to TRBD1. This TCR derives from an adult in good health. The source material was peripheral blood, sampled on day 0 of MenACWY control vaccination. CDR3 coding DNA: TGTGCCAGCAGTTACTCAAGACAGGGCGGAGAGACCCAGTACTTC. Protein: CASSYSRQGGETQYF.